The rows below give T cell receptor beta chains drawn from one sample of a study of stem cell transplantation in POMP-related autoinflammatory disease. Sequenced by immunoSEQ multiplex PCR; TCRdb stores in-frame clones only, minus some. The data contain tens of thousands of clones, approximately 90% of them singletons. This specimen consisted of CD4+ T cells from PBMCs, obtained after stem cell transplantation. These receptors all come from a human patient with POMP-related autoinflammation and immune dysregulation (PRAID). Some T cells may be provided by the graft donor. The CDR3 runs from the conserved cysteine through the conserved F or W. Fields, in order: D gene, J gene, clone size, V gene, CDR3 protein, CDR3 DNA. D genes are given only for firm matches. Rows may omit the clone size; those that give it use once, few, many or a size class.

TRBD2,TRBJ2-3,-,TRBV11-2,CASSRGADTQYF,TGTGCCAGCAGTCGGGGGGCAGATACGCAGTATTTT
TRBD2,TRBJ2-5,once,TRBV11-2,CASSLVVAPGLAGQETQYF,TGTGCCAGCAGCTTAGTGGTCGCTCCGGGACTAGCGGGCCAAGAGACCCAGTACTTC
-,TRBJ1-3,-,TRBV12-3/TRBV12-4,CASSPGTIYF,TGTGCCAGCAGCCCCGGCACCATATATTTT
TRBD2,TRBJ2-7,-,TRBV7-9,CASSPGLVYEQYF,TGTGCCAGCAGCCCGGGACTAGTCTACGAGCAGTACTTC
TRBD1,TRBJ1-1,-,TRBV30,CAWSPGTGNWKAFF,TGTGCCTGGAGTCCCGGGACAGGGAATTGGAAAGCTTTCTTT
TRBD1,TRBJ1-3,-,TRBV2,CASSELQTGGRNTIYF,TGTGCCAGCAGTGAACTACAGACAGGGGGTCGAAACACCATATATTTT
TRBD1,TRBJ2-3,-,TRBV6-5,CASRGQGAHKDTQYF,TGTGCCAGCAGAGGACAGGGGGCGCATAAGGATACGCAGTATTTT
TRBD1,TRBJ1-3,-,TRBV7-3,CASSLKGQNSGNTIYF,TGTGCCAGCAGCTTAAAGGGACAGAACTCTGGAAACACCATATATTTT
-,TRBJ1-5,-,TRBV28,CASSAGPGPQHF,TGTGCCAGCAGCGCCGGGCCAGGGCCCCAGCATTTT
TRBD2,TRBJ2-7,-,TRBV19,CASSISSGVRGLAGGRHYEQYF,TGTGCCAGTAGTATTTCGTCCGGGGTGAGGGGACTAGCGGGAGGACGACACTACGAGCAGTACTTC
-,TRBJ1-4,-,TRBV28,CASSSAQFKEKLFF,TGTGCCAGCAGTTCGGCCCAGTTTAAGGAAAAACTGTTTTTT
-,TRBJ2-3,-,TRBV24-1,CATSDLRATDTQYF,TGTGCCACCAGTGATTTGAGGGCTACAGATACGCAGTATTTT
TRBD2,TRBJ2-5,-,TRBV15,CATSKPRTSEGTQYF,TGTGCCACCAGCAAACCCAGGACTAGCGAAGGGACCCAGTACTTC
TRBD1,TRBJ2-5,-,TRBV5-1,CASSFRQGFQETQYF,TGCGCCAGCAGCTTTCGACAGGGCTTCCAAGAGACCCAGTACTTC
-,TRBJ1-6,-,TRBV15,CATSYGVNSPLHF,TGTGCCACCAGTTACGGGGTTAATTCACCCCTCCACTTT
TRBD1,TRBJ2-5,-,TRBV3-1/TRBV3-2,CASSQELGQLQETQYF,TGTGCCAGCAGCCAAGAACTGGGACAGCTTCAAGAGACCCAGTACTTC
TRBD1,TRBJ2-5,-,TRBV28,CASGRGQGIETQYF,TGTGCCAGCGGACGGGGACAGGGTATAGAGACCCAGTACTTC
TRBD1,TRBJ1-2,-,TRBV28,CASRPPRGQIANYGYTF,TGTGCCAGCAGGCCCCCTAGGGGACAGATAGCTAACTATGGCTACACCTTC
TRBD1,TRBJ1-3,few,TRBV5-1,CASSPGQPGNTIYF,TGCGCCAGCAGCCCGGGACAGCCTGGAAACACCATATATTTT
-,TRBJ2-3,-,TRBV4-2,CASSQDPGRTDTQYF,TGTGCCAGCAGCCAAGATCCCGGCCGTACAGATACGCAGTATTTT
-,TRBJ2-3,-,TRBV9,CASSVGILGSGTDTQYF,TGTGCCAGCAGCGTGGGAATTCTAGGATCAGGCACAGATACGCAGTATTTT
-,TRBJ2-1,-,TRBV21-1,CASSKVLVGRFF,TGTGCCAGCAGCAAAGTATTAGTTGGTAGGTTCTTC
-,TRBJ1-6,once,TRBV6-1,CASSERGTPGEF,TGTGCCAGCAGTGAAAGGGGGACGCCGGGGGAGTTT
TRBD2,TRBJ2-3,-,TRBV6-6,CASSSTSGSTDTQYF,TGTGCCAGCAGCTCCACTAGCGGAAGCACAGATACGCAGTATTTT
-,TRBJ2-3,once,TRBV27,CASSFWGNTDTQYF,TGTGCCAGCAGTTTTTGGGGGAATACAGATACGCAGTATTTT
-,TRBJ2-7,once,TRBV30,CAWSSRRFQAYEQYF,TGTGCCTGGAGTTCTAGGAGGTTTCAGGCCTACGAGCAGTACTTC
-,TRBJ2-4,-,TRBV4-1,CASSQEHRGTRNIQYF,TGCGCCAGCAGCCAAGAACACCGAGGGACTCGAAACATTCAGTACTTC
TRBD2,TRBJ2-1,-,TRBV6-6,CASSYSGLASNEQFF,TGTGCCAGCAGTTACTCGGGACTAGCGTCCAATGAGCAGTTCTTC
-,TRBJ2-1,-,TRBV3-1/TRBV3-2,CASSVPASDGSRSYNEQFF,TGTGCCAGCAGTGTCCCCGCTAGCGACGGATCTAGGTCCTACAATGAGCAGTTCTTC